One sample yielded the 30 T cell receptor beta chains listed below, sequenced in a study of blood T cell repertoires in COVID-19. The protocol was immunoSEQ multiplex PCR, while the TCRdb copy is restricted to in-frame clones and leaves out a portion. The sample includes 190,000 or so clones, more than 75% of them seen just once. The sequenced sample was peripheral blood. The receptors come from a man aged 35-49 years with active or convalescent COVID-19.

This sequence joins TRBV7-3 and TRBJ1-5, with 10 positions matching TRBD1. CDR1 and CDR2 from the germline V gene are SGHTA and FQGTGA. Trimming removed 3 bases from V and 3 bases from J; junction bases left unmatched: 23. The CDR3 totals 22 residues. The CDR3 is CASSLRVRTRKRDRGFNQPQHF. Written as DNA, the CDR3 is TGTGCCAGCAGCTTGAGGGTGCGGACCCGAAAAAGGGACAGGGGTTTCAATCAGCCCCAGCATTTT. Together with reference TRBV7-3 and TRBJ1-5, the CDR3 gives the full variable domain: GAGVSQTPSNKVTEKGKYVELRCDPISGHTALYWYRQSLGQGPEFLIYFQGTGAADDSGLPNDRFFAVRPEGSVSTLKIQRTERGDSAVYLCASSLRVRTRKRDRGFNQPQHFGDGTRLSIL.

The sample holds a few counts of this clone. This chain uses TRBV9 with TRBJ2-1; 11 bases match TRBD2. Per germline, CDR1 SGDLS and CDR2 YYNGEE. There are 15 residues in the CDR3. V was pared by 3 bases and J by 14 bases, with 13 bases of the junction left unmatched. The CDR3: CASSASGTSGAGEFF. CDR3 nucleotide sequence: TGTGCCAGCAGCGCATCCGGGACTAGCGGTGCCGGGGAGTTCTTC.

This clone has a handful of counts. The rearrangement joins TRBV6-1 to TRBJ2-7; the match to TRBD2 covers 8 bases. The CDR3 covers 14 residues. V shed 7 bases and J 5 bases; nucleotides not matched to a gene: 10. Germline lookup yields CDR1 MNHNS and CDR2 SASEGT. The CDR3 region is CASNSGTKDNEQYF. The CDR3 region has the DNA TGTGCCAGCAATAGCGGGACCAAAGACAACGAGCAGTACTTC.

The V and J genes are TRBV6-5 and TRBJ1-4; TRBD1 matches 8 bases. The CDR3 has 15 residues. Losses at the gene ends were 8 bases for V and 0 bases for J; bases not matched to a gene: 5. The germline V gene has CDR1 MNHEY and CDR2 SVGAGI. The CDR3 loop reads CASGTTGATNEKLFF. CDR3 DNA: TGTGCCAGCGGAACGACAGGGGCAACTAATGAAAAACTGTTTTTT.

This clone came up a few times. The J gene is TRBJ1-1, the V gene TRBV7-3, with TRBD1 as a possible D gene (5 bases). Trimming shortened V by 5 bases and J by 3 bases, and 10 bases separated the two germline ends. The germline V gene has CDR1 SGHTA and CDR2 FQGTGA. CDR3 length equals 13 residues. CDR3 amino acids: CASSRLGHTEAFF. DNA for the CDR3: TGTGCCAGCAGCCGTTTGGGGCACACTGAAGCTTTCTTT.

CDR3 DNA sequence: TGTGCCAGCAGCCCGAAGGGGAGGGGAACCCACACTGAAGCTTTCTTT. It is translated as CASSPKGRGTHTEAFF. J is TRBJ1-1 and V is TRBV7-3; TRBD1 is a possible D gene (5 bases). Germline assignment: CDR1 SGHTA and CDR2 FQGTGA. CDR3 length equals 16 residues. The V gene lost 5 bases and the J gene lost 3 bases, with 19 bases spanning the gap. Together with reference TRBV7-3 and TRBJ1-1, the CDR3 gives the full variable domain: GAGVSQTPSNKVTEKGKYVELRCDPISGHTALYWYRQSLGQGPEFLIYFQGTGAADDSGLPNDRFFAVRPEGSVSTLKIQRTERGDSAVYLCASSPKGRGTHTEAFFGQGTRLTVV.

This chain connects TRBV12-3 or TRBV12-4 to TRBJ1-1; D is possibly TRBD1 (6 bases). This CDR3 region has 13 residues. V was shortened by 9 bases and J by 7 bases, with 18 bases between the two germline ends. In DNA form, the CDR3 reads TGTGCCAGTTCTCCCACAGGGTGGAATGAAGCTTTCTTT. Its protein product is CASSPTGWNEAFF.

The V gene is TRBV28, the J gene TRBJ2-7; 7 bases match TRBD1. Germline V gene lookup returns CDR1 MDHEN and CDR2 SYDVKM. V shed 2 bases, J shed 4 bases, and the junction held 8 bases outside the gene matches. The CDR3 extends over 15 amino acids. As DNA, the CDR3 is TGTGCCAGCAGTTTAGCCCCGGGACAGAAATACGAGCAGTACTTC. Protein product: CASSLAPGQKYEQYF.

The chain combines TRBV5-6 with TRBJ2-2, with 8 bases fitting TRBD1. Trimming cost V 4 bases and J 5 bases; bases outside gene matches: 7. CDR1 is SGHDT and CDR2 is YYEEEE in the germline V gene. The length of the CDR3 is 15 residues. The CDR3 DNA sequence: TGTGCCAGCAGCGTGCAGGGGGCAGAGACCGGGGAGCTGTTTTTT. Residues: CASSVQGAETGELFF.

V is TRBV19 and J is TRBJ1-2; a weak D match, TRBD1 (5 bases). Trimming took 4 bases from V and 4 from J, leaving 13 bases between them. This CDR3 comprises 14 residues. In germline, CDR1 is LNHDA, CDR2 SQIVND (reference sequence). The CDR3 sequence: CASSTEGLGYGYTF. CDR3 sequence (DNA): TGTGCCAGTAGTACGGAGGGGTTGGGCTATGGCTACACCTTC.

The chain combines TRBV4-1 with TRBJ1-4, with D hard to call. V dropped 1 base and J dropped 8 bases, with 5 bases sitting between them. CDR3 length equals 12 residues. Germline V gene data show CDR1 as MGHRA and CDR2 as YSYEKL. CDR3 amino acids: CASSQVREKLFF. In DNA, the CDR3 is TGCGCCAGCAGCCAAGTGCGGGAAAAACTGTTTTTT.

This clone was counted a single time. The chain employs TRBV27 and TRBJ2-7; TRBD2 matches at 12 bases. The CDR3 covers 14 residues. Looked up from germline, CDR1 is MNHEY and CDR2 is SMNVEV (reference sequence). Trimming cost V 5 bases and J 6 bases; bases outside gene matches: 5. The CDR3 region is CASSQLAGGIEQYF. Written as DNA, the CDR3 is TGTGCCAGCAGTCAACTAGCGGGGGGTATCGAGCAGTACTTC.

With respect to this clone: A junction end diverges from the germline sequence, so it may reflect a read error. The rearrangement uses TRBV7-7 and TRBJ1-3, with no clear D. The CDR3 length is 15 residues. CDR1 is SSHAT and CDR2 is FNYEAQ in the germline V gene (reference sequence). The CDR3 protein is CASSLDTSSGNTIYF. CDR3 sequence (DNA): TGTGCTAGCAGCTTAGATACCAGCTCTGGAAACACCATATATTTT.

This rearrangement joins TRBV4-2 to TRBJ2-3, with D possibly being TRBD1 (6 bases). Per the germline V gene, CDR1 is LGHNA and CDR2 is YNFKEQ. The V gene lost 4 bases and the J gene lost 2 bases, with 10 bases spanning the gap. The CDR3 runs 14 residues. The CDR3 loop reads CASSRGQYTDTQYF. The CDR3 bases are TGTGCCAGCAGCCGAGGACAGTACACAGATACGCAGTATTTT.

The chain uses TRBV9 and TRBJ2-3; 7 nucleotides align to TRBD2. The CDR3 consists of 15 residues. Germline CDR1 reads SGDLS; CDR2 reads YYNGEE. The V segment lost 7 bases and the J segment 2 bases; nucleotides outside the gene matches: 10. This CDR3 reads CASANSGHNTDTQYF. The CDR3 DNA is TGTGCCAGCGCTAATAGCGGGCACAACACAGATACGCAGTATTTT.

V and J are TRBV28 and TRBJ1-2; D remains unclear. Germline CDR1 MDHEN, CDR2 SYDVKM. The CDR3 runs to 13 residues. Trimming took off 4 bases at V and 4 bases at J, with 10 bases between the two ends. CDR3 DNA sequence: TGTGCCAGCAGTTCGGTCGCCCTCTATGGCTACACCTTC. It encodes CASSSVALYGYTF.

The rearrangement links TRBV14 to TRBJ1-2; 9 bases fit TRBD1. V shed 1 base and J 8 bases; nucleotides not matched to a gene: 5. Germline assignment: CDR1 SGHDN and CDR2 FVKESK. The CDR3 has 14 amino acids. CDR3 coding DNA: TGTGCCAGCAGCCAAGCACACAGGGGGCAAGGCTACACCTTC. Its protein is CASSQAHRGQGYTF.

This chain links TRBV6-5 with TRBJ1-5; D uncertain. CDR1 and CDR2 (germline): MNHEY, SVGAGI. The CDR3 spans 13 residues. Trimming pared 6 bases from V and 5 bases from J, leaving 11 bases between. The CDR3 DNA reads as TGTGCCAGCAGCGTTGAGCGGGATCAGCCCCAGCATTTT. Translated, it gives CASSVERDQPQHF.

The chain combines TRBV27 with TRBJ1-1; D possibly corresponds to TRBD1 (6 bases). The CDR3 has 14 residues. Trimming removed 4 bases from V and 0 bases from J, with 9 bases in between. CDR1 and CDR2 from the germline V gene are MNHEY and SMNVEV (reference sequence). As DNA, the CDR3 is TGTGCCAGCAGTTCGGGACAAGTGAACACTGAAGCTTTCTTT. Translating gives CASSSGQVNTEAFF.

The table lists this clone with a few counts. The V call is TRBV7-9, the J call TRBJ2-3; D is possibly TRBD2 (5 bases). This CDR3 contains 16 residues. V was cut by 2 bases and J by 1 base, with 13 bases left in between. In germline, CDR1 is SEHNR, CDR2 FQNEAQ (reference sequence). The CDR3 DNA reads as TGTGCCAGCAGCTTAAGGCTAGGGAGTGGCACAGATACGCAGTATTTT. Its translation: CASSLRLGSGTDTQYF.

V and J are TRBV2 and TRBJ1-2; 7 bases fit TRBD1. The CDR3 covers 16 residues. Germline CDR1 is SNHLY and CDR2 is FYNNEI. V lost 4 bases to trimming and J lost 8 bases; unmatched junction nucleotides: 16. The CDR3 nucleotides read TGTGCCAGCAGTGGGTCGTTAGGACAGGCCACGGGGGGCTACACCTTC. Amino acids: CASSGSLGQATGGYTF.

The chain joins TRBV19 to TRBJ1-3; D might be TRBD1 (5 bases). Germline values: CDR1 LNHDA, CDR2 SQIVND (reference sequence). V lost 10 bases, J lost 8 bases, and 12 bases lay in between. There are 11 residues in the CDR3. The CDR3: CAIPSGDTIYF. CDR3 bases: TGTGCCATCCCATCGGGGGACACCATATATTTT.

Here the CDR3 DNA reads TGTGCCAGCTCACCCTCAGGCGGGGACACCGGGGAGCTGTTTTTT. The encoded protein is CASSPSGGDTGELFF. J is TRBJ2-2 and V is TRBV18, with TRBD2 as a possible D gene (6 bases). V was trimmed by 3 bases and J by 3 bases, leaving 11 bases between them. The V gene's germline CDR1 is KGHSH and CDR2 LQKENI. CDR3 length: 15 residues.

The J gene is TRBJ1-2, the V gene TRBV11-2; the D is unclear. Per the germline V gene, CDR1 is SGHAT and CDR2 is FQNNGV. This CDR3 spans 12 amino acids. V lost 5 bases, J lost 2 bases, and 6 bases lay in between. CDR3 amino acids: CASSKANYGYTF. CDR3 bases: TGTGCCAGCAGCAAAGCGAACTATGGCTACACCTTC.

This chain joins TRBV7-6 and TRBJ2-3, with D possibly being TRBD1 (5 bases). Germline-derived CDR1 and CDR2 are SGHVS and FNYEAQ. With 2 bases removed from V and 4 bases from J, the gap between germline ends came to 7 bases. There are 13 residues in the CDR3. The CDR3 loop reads CASSLQGADTQYF. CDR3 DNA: TGTGCCAGCAGCTTACAGGGCGCAGATACGCAGTATTTT.

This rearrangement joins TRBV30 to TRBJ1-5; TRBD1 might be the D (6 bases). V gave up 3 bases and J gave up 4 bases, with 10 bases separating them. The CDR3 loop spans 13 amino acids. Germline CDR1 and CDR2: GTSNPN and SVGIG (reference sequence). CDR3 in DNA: TGTGCCTGGAGCCGGGGGGCTAATCAGCCCCAGCATTTT. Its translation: CAWSRGANQPQHF.

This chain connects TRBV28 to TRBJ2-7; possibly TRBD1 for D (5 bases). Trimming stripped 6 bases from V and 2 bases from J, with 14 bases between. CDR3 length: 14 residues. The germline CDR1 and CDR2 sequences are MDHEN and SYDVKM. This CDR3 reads CASRTSGKPYEQYF. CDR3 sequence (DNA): TGTGCCAGCAGAACCTCAGGGAAGCCCTACGAGCAGTACTTC.

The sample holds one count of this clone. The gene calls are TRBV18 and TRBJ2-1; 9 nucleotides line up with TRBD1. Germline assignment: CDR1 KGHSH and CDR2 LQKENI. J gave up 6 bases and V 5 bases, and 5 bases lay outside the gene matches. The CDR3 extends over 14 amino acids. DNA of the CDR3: TGTGCCAGCTCAATGGACAGGGGAGGCAATGAGCAGTTCTTC. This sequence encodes CASSMDRGGNEQFF.

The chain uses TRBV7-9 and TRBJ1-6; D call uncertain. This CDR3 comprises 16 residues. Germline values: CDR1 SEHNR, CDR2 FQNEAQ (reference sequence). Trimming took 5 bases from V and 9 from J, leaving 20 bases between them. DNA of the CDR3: TGTGCCAGCAGCGAGACGCGGCGGGGAAAAACTTCACCCCTCCACTTT. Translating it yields CASSETRRGKTSPLHF.

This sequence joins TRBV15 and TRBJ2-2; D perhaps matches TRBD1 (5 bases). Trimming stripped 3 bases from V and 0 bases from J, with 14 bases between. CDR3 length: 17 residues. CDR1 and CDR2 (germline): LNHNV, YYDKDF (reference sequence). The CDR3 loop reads CATSSTQGTTNTGELFF. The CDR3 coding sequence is TGTGCCACCAGCAGCACTCAGGGCACTACGAACACCGGGGAGCTGTTTTTT.